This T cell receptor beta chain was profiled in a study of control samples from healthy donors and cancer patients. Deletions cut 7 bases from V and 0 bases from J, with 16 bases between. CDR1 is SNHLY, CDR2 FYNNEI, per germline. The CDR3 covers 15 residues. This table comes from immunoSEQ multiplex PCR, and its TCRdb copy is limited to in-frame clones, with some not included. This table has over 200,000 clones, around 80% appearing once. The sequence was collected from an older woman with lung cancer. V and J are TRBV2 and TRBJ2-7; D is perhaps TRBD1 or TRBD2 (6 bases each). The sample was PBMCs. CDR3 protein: CASNLGGSASYEQYF. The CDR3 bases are TGTGCCAGCAACCTAGGGGGGTCCGCCTCCTACGAGCAGTACTTC.